The 18 T cell receptor beta chains below were found in one sample sequenced in a study of OX40 agonist ivuxolimab in advanced cancers. Libraries were prepared by immunoSEQ multiplex PCR; TCRdb keeps only in-frame clonotypes and omits some of them. The sample lists around 30,000 clones, 75% to 90% occurring once. The sequences come from CD4+ or CD8+ T cells sorted from blood, collected in a trial of the OX40 agonist ivuxolimab. The source of these receptors is an adult with an advanced solid tumor such as melanoma, head and neck, liver or kidney cancer.

The rearrangement links TRBV7-2 to TRBJ1-4; D call uncertain. Per germline, CDR1 SGHTA and CDR2 FQGNSA. Trimming shortened V by 3 bases and J by 7 bases, and 18 bases separated the two germline ends. There are 16 residues in the CDR3. The CDR3 spells CASSLVGTGFVEKLFF. CDR3 nucleotides: TGTGCCAGCAGCTTGGTCGGAACGGGGTTCGTTGAAAAACTGTTTTTT.

The chain recombines TRBV27 with TRBJ2-6; TRBD1 aligns across 10 bases. The CDR3 has 16 residues. V was clipped by 6 bases and J by 4 bases; unmatched bases: 6. Germline V gene data show CDR1 as MNHEY and CDR2 as SMNVEV (reference sequence). Written as DNA, the CDR3 is TGTGCCAGCAGCAGACAGGGGGCAGGAGGGGCCAACGTCCTGACTTTC. It is translated as CASSRQGAGGANVLTF. Complete variable domain (other parts from reference TRBV27 and TRBJ2-6): EAQVTQNPRYLITVTGKKLTVTCSQNMNHEYMSWYRQDPGLGLRQIYYSMNVEVTDKGDVPEGYKVSRKEKRNFPLILESPSPNQTSLYFCASSRQGAGGANVLTFGAGSRLTVL.

The CDR3 reads CASSLATVNTEAFF. CDR3 coding DNA: TGTGCCAGCAGTCTAGCGACAGTGAACACTGAAGCTTTCTTT. This chain joins TRBV6-5 and TRBJ1-1; possibly TRBD1 for D (5 bases). This CDR3 has 14 residues. In germline, CDR1 is MNHEY, CDR2 SVGAGI. The V end lost 5 bases, the J end lost 0 bases, and 10 bases lay between the germline ends.

V and J are TRBV7-9 and TRBJ2-1; D uncertain. Germline V gives CDR1 SEHNR, CDR2 FQNEAQ (reference sequence). Between the trimmed V and J ends, which lost 5 bases and 8 bases, there was a span of 13 bases. CDR3 length: 13 amino acids. The CDR3 region is CASSQGRVDEQFF. CDR3 bases: TGTGCCAGCAGCCAAGGTCGGGTGGATGAGCAGTTCTTC.

The CDR3 loop reads CASSFSGLNEQFF. The CDR3 coding sequence is TGCGCCAGCAGTTTTAGTGGACTCAATGAGCAGTTCTTC. V usage is TRBV10-1 and J usage is TRBJ2-1, with D possibly TRBD2 on 5 matching bases. Germline CDR1 WNHNN, CDR2 SYGVQD (reference sequence). Trimming removed 5 bases from V and 6 bases from J, with 11 bases in between. CDR3 length: 13 residues.

The rearrangement uses TRBV7-2 and TRBJ1-2; no clear D. The CDR3 loop spans 13 amino acids. The germline V gene has CDR1 SGHTA and CDR2 FQGNSA. V was cut by 4 bases and J by 6 bases, with 12 bases left in between. The CDR3 sequence is CASSYISENGYTF. The CDR3 DNA is TGTGCCAGCAGCTATATTTCGGAAAATGGCTACACCTTC.

This sequence joins TRBV28 and TRBJ2-2; no clear D gene. V dropped 6 bases and J dropped 0 bases, with 5 bases sitting between them. Per germline, CDR1 MDHEN and CDR2 SYDVKM. CDR3 size: 13 residues. CDR3 protein: CASRLPNTGELFF. The CDR3 DNA sequence: TGTGCCAGCAGGTTGCCGAACACCGGGGAGCTGTTTTTT.

V and J are TRBV27 and TRBJ2-7; possibly TRBD2 for D (6 bases). The CDR3 length is 15 residues. Germline values: CDR1 MNHEY, CDR2 SMNVEV (reference sequence). V lost 5 bases, J lost 3 bases, and 17 bases lay in between. The CDR3 here is CASSILPGLSYEQYF. The CDR3 DNA follows: TGTGCCAGCAGTATTCTTCCGGGACTGAGCTACGAGCAGTACTTC.

The CDR3: CSVGGGDSYEQYF. CDR3 nucleotide sequence: TGCAGCGTGGGGGGCGGGGACTCCTACGAGCAGTACTTC. The V call is TRBV29-1, the J call TRBJ2-7; D is possibly TRBD1 or TRBD2 (6 bases each). This CDR3 has 13 amino acids. Germline-derived CDR1 and CDR2 are SQVTM and ANQGSEA. Trimming left V 6 bases short and J 0 bases short, with 12 bases between.

The J gene is TRBJ2-7, the V gene TRBV7-6; D is perhaps TRBD1 or TRBD2 (5 bases each). The CDR3 loop spans 14 amino acids. CDR1 is SGHVS, CDR2 FNYEAQ, per germline. Trimming took off 5 bases at V and 2 bases at J, with 13 bases between the two ends. CDR3 nucleotides: TGTGCCAGCAGCCCAGGGACCTCTACCTACGAGCAGTACTTC. Translation: CASSPGTSTYEQYF.

The genes are TRBV29-1 and TRBJ2-1; 11 bases agree with TRBD2. This CDR3 region has 16 residues. Germline V gene data show CDR1 as SQVTM and CDR2 as ANQGSEA. J lost 4 bases, V lost 6 bases, and 11 bases had no gene match. The CDR3 loop reads CSVDGTSGVGYNEQFF. Here the CDR3 DNA reads TGCAGCGTGGATGGGACTAGCGGAGTAGGGTACAATGAGCAGTTCTTC.

The chain joins TRBV7-9 to TRBJ2-7; D is uncertain. The CDR3 loop spans 11 amino acids. V shed 5 bases and J shed 3 bases, with 5 bases lying between them. Looked up from germline, CDR1 is SEHNR and CDR2 is FQNEAQ (reference sequence). CDR3 in DNA: TGTGCCAGCAGCATCAACTACGAGCAGTACTTC. Protein: CASSINYEQYF.

The V and J genes are TRBV27 and TRBJ1-1; D might be TRBD1 (6 bases). Germline CDR1 and CDR2: MNHEY and SMNVEV (reference sequence). V lost 2 bases to trimming and J lost 4 bases, with 14 bases between them. This CDR3 comprises 15 residues. CDR3 bases: TGTGCCAGCAGTTTAGGGGGGGCAGTGAGCACTGAAGCTTTCTTT. Protein product: CASSLGGAVSTEAFF.

The genes are TRBV7-2 and TRBJ1-1; D call uncertain. Germline V CDR1 and CDR2: SGHTA, FQGNSA. With 5 bases removed from V and 1 base from J, the gap between germline ends came to 8 bases. The length of the CDR3 is 13 residues. DNA of the CDR3: TGTGCCAGCAGCGGAACTACGAACACTGAAGCTTTCTTT. This encodes CASSGTTNTEAFF.

This chain uses TRBV4-3 with TRBJ1-2, with D uncertain. Germline V gives CDR1 LGHNA, CDR2 YSLEER. Trimming cost V 1 base and J 14 bases, with 11 bases left between them. The CDR3 runs to 11 residues. In DNA, the CDR3 is TGCGCCAGCAGCCAAGGTTCAGATCCAACCTTC. As protein: CASSQGSDPTF.

The chain combines TRBV10-3 with TRBJ2-1; D is tentatively TRBD1 or TRBD2 (5 bases each). The ends were cut back, 0 bases at V and 9 bases at J, with 6 bases in the middle. CDR3 size: 12 residues. The germline CDR1 and CDR2 sequences are ENHRY and SYGVKD. The CDR3 spells CAISESGTEQFF. The CDR3 nucleotides are TGTGCCATCAGTGAGTCAGGGACTGAGCAGTTCTTC.

This sequence joins TRBV6-6 and TRBJ2-7; D is perhaps TRBD2 (6 bases). Per germline, CDR1 MNHNY and CDR2 SVGAGI (reference sequence). The CDR3 spans 16 residues. V lost 0 bases to trimming and J lost 3 bases, with 15 bases between them. CDR3 sequence (DNA): TGTGCCAGCAGTTACTCGACGGACGGGAGTCTCTACGAGCAGTACTTC. The encoded protein is CASSYSTDGSLYEQYF.

The rearrangement uses TRBV7-6 and TRBJ2-1; D gene ambiguous. CDR3 length equals 13 residues. V lost 5 bases, J lost 1 base, and 6 bases lay in between. Germline-derived CDR1 and CDR2 are SGHVS and FNYEAQ. CDR3 residues: CASSARSYNEQFF. CDR3 coding DNA: TGTGCCAGCAGCGCACGGTCCTACAATGAGCAGTTCTTC.